The 4 T cell receptor beta chains presented below share a single source sample, sequenced in a study of vaccination and CD4 T cells after COVID-19. For these TCRs, the target antigens are not known. The Oncomine TCR Beta short-read assay sequenced DNA from cultured CD4+ T cells. Cultures of CD4+ T cells served as the source for extracting genomic DNA. TCRdb analysed the PCR reads with MiXCR anew, one entry per CDR3 protein. Of 6,000 or so distinct CDR3 sequences in the sample, approximately 31% are singletons; the top ten hold more than 30%. Indicated treatment: roughly 10-day PBMC culture with coronavirus spike peptide pools or control peptides (ViraFEST assay). Investigators obtained the unexposed donor's CD4+ T cells before the COVID-19 pandemic (2011-2018). The sample taken for sequencing was CD4+ T cells from blood, cultured in vitro. The origin of the receptors is a human donor in good health.

This clonotype appeared a few times. This rearrangement joins TRBV11-2 to TRBJ2-7; D is uncertain. The CDR3 contains 12 residues. CDR1 and CDR2 from the germline V gene are SGHAT and FQNNGV. Between the trimmed V and J ends, which lost 6 bases and 1 base, there was a span of 7 bases. The CDR3 spells CASRVTSYEQYF. CDR3 sequence (DNA): TGTGCCAGCAGGGTCACGTCCTACGAGCAGTACTTC.

This sequence joins TRBV20-1 and TRBJ1-5; D gene ambiguous. CDR1 and CDR2 from the germline V gene are DFQATT and SNEGSKA (reference sequence). The V end lost 7 bases, the J end lost 9 bases, and 22 bases lay between the germline ends. The CDR3 is made up of 14 amino acids. The CDR3 loop reads CSGIDGPVGRPQHF. In DNA form, the CDR3 reads TGCAGTGGGATAGATGGGCCGGTTGGACGGCCCCAGCATTTT.

This clonotype has only a few counts. The chain recombines TRBV2 with TRBJ1-2; D unresolved. The CDR3 sequence is 11 residues long. In germline, CDR1 is SNHLY, CDR2 FYNNEI. The V and J ends lost 4 bases and 4 bases respectively, with 4 bases between them. The CDR3 reads CASSAFYGYTF. CDR3 bases: TGTGCCAGCAGTGCTTTCTATGGCTACACCTTC.

The chain links TRBV7-2 to TRBJ1-5; D gene uncertain. The V gene's germline CDR1 is SGHTA and CDR2 FQGNSA. Trimming left V 2 bases short and J 2 bases short, with 7 bases between. CDR3 length: 14 residues. DNA of the CDR3: TGTGCCAGCAGCTTAAGTTCCGGCAATCAGCCCCAGCATTTT. It encodes CASSLSSGNQPQHF.